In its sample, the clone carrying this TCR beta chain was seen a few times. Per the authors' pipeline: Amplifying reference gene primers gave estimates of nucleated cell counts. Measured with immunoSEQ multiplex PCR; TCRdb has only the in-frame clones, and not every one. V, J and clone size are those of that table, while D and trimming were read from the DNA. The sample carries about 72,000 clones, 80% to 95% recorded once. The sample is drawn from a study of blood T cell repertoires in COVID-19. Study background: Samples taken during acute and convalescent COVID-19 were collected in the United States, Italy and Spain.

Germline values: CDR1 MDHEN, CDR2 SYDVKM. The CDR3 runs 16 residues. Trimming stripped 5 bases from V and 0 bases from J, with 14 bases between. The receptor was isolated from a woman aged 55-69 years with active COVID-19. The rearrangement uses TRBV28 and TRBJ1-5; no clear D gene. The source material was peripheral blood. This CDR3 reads CASSPYKEYSNQPQHF. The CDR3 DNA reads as TGTGCCAGCAGTCCCTACAAGGAGTATAGCAATCAGCCCCAGCATTTT.